The next 23 T cell receptor beta chains were all read from a single sample in a study of cytomegalovirus exposure and HLA in healthy donors. Both 60 Vbeta primers and 13 Jbeta primers went into the PCR. Using immunoSEQ multiplex PCR, the repertoire was profiled, and TCRdb retains in-frame clones only, with some absent. The sample table sets out tens of thousands of clones. The sequenced sample was PBMCs. These receptor sequences come from a female donor in good health and CMV-seronegative.

The V gene is TRBV6-1, the J gene TRBJ2-6; the D gene is possibly TRBD1 (5 bases). Germline lookup yields CDR1 MNHNS and CDR2 SASEGT. CDR3 length: 18 amino acids. Trimming removed 4 bases from V and 0 bases from J, with 16 bases in between. For the CDR3, the DNA is TGTGCCAGCAGTGGGGCCCGAGAAGGGGCCTCTGGGGCCAACGTCCTGACTTTC. Translated: CASSGAREGASGANVLTF.

The chain employs TRBV30 and TRBJ1-1, with D tentatively TRBD1 (5 bases). V was trimmed by 4 bases and J by 11 bases, leaving 14 bases between them. Germline values: CDR1 GTSNPN, CDR2 SVGIG (reference sequence). This CDR3 is built from 11 residues. The CDR3 bases are TGTGCCTGGATTGCAGGCAGGGTTGCTTTCTTT. This encodes CAWIAGRVAFF. Using reference TRBV30 and TRBJ1-1 for the parts outside the CDR3, the full variable domain is SQTIHQWPATLVQPVGSPLSLECTVEGTSNPNLYWYRQAAGRGLQLLFYSVGIGQISSEVPQNLSASRPQDRQFILSSKKLLLSDSGFYLCAWIAGRVAFFGQGTRLTVV.

The chain uses TRBV19 and TRBJ2-5; D is possibly TRBD2 (5 bases). Trimming cost V 3 bases and J 0 bases, with 11 bases left between them. From germline, CDR1 is LNHDA and CDR2 SQIVND (reference sequence). This CDR3 is 15 amino acids long. CDR3 sequence: CASSIIGSNQETQYF. As DNA, the CDR3 is TGTGCCAGTAGTATTATAGGGAGCAACCAAGAGACCCAGTACTTC.

The chain is built from TRBV18 and TRBJ1-6; D possibly corresponds to TRBD1 (5 bases). Germline CDR1 reads KGHSH; CDR2 reads LQKENI. The germline V and J ends were trimmed by 1 base and 3 bases, with 10 bases remaining between them. The CDR3 contains 16 residues. CDR3 sequence (DNA): TGTGCCAGCTCACCACAGACGGGGGGCTATAATTCACCCCTCCACTTT. Translation gives CASSPQTGGYNSPLHF.

The CDR3 nucleotides read TGTGCCAGCAGCTTTGGACTGGAGGGGATTTCACCCCTCCACTTT. Encoded protein: CASSFGLEGISPLHF. The rearrangement uses TRBV5-6 and TRBJ1-6; the D gene is possibly TRBD1 (5 bases). Trimming took 2 bases from V and 9 from J, leaving 15 bases between them. Germline V gives CDR1 SGHDT, CDR2 YYEEEE. CDR3 length equals 15 residues.

The V call is TRBV7-9, the J call TRBJ2-7, with 15 bases matching TRBD2. V dropped 4 bases and J dropped 1; count of bases not matched to a gene: 8. Germline lookup yields CDR1 SEHNR and CDR2 FQNEAQ (reference sequence). The CDR3 has 18 amino acids. The CDR3 loop reads CASSSPRGTSGGSYEQYF. In nucleotides, the CDR3 is TGTGCCAGCAGCTCCCCCCGGGGGACTAGCGGGGGGTCCTACGAGCAGTACTTC.

Of note for this clone: Other nucleotide sequences in the sample specify the same CDR3. The CDR3 bases are TGTGCCAGCAGCCTAGAGGGTTTGGGCAGGGGGCCCCTGTACTTC. This sequence encodes CASSLEGLGRGPLYF. The chain is built from TRBV7-8 and TRBJ2-7; 8 bases are shared with TRBD1. CDR3 size: 15 residues. Germline lookup yields CDR1 SGHVS and CDR2 FQNEAQ. The V and J ends lost 5 bases and 12 bases, in that order; junction bases with no gene match: 18.

For the CDR3, the DNA is TGTGCCAGCAGCGCTAGGCCTATCTTGAACACTGAAGCTTTCTTT. Translated, it gives CASSARPILNTEAFF. The chain links TRBV9 to TRBJ1-1, with D unresolved. Trimming removed 3 bases from V and 0 bases from J, with 12 bases in between. CDR1 and CDR2 from the germline V gene are SGDLS and YYNGEE. This CDR3 comprises 15 residues. Supplemented by reference TRBV9 and TRBJ1-1, the full variable domain reads DSGVTQTPKHLITATGQRVTLRCSPRSGDLSVYWYQQSLDQGLQFLIQYYNGEERAKGNILERFSAQQFPDLHSELNLSSLELGDSALYFCASSARPILNTEAFFGQGTRLTVV.

The chain is built from TRBV9 and TRBJ2-5; 11 bases match TRBD1. The CDR3 consists of 17 residues. V gave up 4 bases and J gave up 4 bases; unmatched junction bases: 12. In germline, CDR1 is SGDLS, CDR2 YYNGEE. The CDR3 spells CASSSHPGGTGGETQYF. CDR3 in DNA: TGTGCCAGCAGCTCCCATCCCGGGGGGACAGGGGGAGAGACCCAGTACTTC.

V is TRBV7-3 and J is TRBJ1-1, with D possibly being TRBD1 (5 bases). This CDR3 contains 13 residues. V was cut by 5 bases and J by 4 bases, with 11 bases left in between. Germline V gives CDR1 SGHTA, CDR2 FQGTGA. Written as DNA, the CDR3 is TGTGCCAGCAGCACCGTCGGGGGCACTGAAGCTTTCTTT. Protein sequence: CASSTVGGTEAFF.

The chain has TRBV10-1 and TRBJ1-2, with D hard to call. The CDR3 is 15 amino acids. Between the trimmed V and J ends, which lost 2 bases and 2 bases, there was a span of 12 bases. The V gene's germline CDR1 is WNHNN and CDR2 SYGVQD (reference sequence). The CDR3 loop reads CASSEVRRLNYGYTF. CDR3 coding DNA: TGCGCCAGCAGTGAGGTTAGGCGGCTCAACTATGGCTACACCTTC.

This chain links TRBV6-4 with TRBJ1-6; no firm D call. V lost 3 bases and J lost 9, with 21 bases in between. Germline V gene data show CDR1 as MRHNA and CDR2 as SNTAGT. The CDR3 runs 17 residues. CDR3 coding DNA: TGTGCCAGCAGTGAGTATGATGCAGATACCGTAAGTTCACCCCTCCACTTT. Translating gives CASSEYDADTVSSPLHF.

The chain employs TRBV27 and TRBJ1-2, with D possibly being TRBD1 (6 bases). V was trimmed by 4 bases and J by 8 bases, leaving 17 bases between them. CDR1 and CDR2 (germline): MNHEY, SMNVEV (reference sequence). The length of the CDR3 is 14 residues. DNA of the CDR3: TGTGCCAGCAGTTCATGGCAGGGGAAGGGAGGCTACACCTTC. The encoded protein is CASSSWQGKGGYTF.

The V and J genes are TRBV19 and TRBJ2-2; 8 nucleotides align to TRBD1. The J segment lost 0 bases and the V segment lost 7 bases, leaving 4 bases of the junction unmatched. CDR1 and CDR2 (germline): LNHDA, SQIVND (reference sequence). The CDR3 totals 15 residues. The CDR3 region has the DNA TGTGCCAGTATTCCGGGACAGGCGAACACCGGGGAGCTGTTTTTT. It translates to CASIPGQANTGELFF.

The chain links TRBV19 to TRBJ1-2; TRBD1 might be the D (5 bases). From germline, CDR1 is LNHDA and CDR2 SQIVND (reference sequence). The CDR3 is made up of 13 amino acids. Trimming stripped 9 bases from V and 1 base from J, with 12 bases between. The CDR3 reads CASRSRVNYGYTF. The CDR3 coding sequence is TGTGCCAGCCGAAGCAGGGTTAACTATGGCTACACCTTC.

The chain has TRBV19 and TRBJ2-1; D may be TRBD1 (6 bases). Deletions cut 4 bases from V and 6 bases from J, with 16 bases between. The CDR3 totals 15 residues. Germline V gives CDR1 LNHDA, CDR2 SQIVND (reference sequence). CDR3 sequence (DNA): TGTGCCAGTAGTACCCACGGTAGCAGGGGCAATGAGCAGTTCTTC. Amino acids: CASSTHGSRGNEQFF.

The rearrangement uses TRBV9 and TRBJ1-1, with 11 bases lining up with TRBD1. Looked up from germline, CDR1 is SGDLS and CDR2 is YYNGEE. V dropped 4 bases and J dropped 5; count of bases not matched to a gene: 7. This CDR3 spans 15 amino acids. The CDR3: CASSPGTGGRTEAFF. CDR3 DNA: TGTGCCAGCAGCCCAGGGACAGGGGGGCGGACTGAAGCTTTCTTT. Looking up the rest from reference TRBV9 and TRBJ1-1 gives the full variable domain: DSGVTQTPKHLITATGQRVTLRCSPRSGDLSVYWYQQSLDQGLQFLIQYYNGEERAKGNILERFSAQQFPDLHSELNLSSLELGDSALYFCASSPGTGGRTEAFFGQGTRLTVV.

The J gene is TRBJ2-3, the V gene TRBV5-1, with TRBD2 matching 11 bases. Germline trimming cut 5 bases from V and 2 bases from J; bases unmatched to any gene: 4. The CDR3 consists of 15 residues. CDR1 SGHRS and CDR2 YFSETQ come from the germline V gene. In DNA form, the CDR3 reads TGCGCCAGCAGGCCACTAGCGGGGGCCACAGATACGCAGTATTTT. The encoded protein is CASRPLAGATDTQYF.

The rearrangement joins TRBV7-9 to TRBJ2-5; the D gene is possibly TRBD1 (6 bases). V was trimmed by 4 bases and J by 4 bases, leaving 16 bases between them. Germline assignment: CDR1 SEHNR and CDR2 FQNEAQ (reference sequence). This CDR3 has 15 residues. CDR3 amino acids: CASSSGQRPLETQYF. In DNA form, the CDR3 reads TGTGCCAGCAGCTCAGGACAGCGGCCTTTAGAGACCCAGTACTTC.

This rearrangement joins TRBV7-8 to TRBJ2-3; maybe TRBD2 (7 bases). The CDR3 is 16 residues long. Trimming stripped 6 bases from V and 2 bases from J, with 18 bases between. Germline assignment: CDR1 SGHVS and CDR2 FQNEAQ. This CDR3 reads CASRLMRGGTTDTQYF. The CDR3 nucleotides are TGTGCCAGCAGGCTTATGAGGGGGGGGACCACAGATACGCAGTATTTT.

The rearrangement uses TRBV30 and TRBJ2-7; TRBD1 might be the D (6 bases). This CDR3 comprises 14 residues. Per germline, CDR1 GTSNPN and CDR2 SVGIG (reference sequence). Trimming removed 1 base at V and 4 bases at J, with 14 bases between. The DNA for the CDR3 is TGTGCCTGGAGTGGGGGGACACGGACGTACGAGCAGTACTTC. Translating it yields CAWSGGTRTYEQYF.

V gene TRBV4-1 combines with J gene TRBJ1-2; a possible D gene is TRBD1 (5 bases). Germline assignment: CDR1 MGHRA and CDR2 YSYEKL. V lost 0 bases, J lost 8 bases, and 10 bases lay in between. There are 13 residues in the CDR3. The CDR3 is CASSQDRGVGYTF. The CDR3 DNA is TGCGCCAGCAGCCAAGATAGGGGCGTCGGCTACACCTTC.

CDR3 sequence reads: CASSPREDAYEQYF. The CDR3 DNA sequence: TGTGCCAGCAGCCCCCGGGAGGATGCCTACGAGCAGTACTTC. The V call is TRBV5-4, the J call TRBJ2-7, with 7 positions matching TRBD2. This CDR3 is 14 amino acids long. V shed 4 bases, J shed 2 bases, and the junction held 6 bases outside the gene matches. Germline CDR1 SGHNT, CDR2 YYREEE (reference sequence). Full variable domain (remainder filled in from reference TRBV5-4 and TRBJ2-7): ETGVTQSPTHLIKTRGQQVTLRCSSQSGHNTVSWYQQALGQGPQFIFQYYREEENGRGNFPPRFSGLQFPNYSSELNVNALELDDSALYLCASSPREDAYEQYFGPGTRLTVT.